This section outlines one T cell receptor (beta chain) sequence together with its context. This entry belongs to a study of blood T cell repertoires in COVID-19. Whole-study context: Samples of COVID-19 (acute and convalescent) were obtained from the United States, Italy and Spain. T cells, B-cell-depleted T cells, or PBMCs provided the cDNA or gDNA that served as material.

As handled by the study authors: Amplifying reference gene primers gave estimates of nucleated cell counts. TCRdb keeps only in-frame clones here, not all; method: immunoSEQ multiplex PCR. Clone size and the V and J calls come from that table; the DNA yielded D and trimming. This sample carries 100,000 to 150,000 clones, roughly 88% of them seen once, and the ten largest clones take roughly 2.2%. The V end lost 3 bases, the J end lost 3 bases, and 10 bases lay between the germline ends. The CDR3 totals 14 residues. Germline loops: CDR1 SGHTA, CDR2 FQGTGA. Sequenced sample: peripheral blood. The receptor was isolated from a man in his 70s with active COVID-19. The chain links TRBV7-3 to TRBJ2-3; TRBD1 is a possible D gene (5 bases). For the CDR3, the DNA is TGTGCCAGCAGCTTCGTAGGGGCAACAGATACGCAGTATTTT. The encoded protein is CASSFVGATDTQYF.